This T cell receptor beta chain derives from a study of human T cells and chemical hapten exposure. Study in general: Variability of per-sample TCR yields stemmed mainly from small differences in pooled library volume. Study-level findings and limits: Expanded TCRs grouped into significantly more large CDR3 similarity clusters than controls produced.

Time point specified: patch test 2, 6 weeks after DPC sensitization. Noted treatment: therapeutic diphenylcyclopropenone sensitization with weekly scalp DPC. The authors' total RNA extraction used unfractionated whole blood. From the RACE reads, TCRdb called clonotypes with MiXCR, one entry per CDR3 protein. The sample has approximately 100,000 distinct CDR3 sequences; 9% to 9.5% are singletons. On this clonotype: Its antigen remains unidentified.

The CDR3 runs 11 residues. Germline values: CDR1 SGHVS, CDR2 FQNEAQ. V was shortened by 4 bases and J by 8 bases, with 6 bases between the two germline ends. The sequences come from whole blood, collected in connection with sensitization to the hapten diphenylcyclopropenone (DPC). The V gene is TRBV7-8, the J gene TRBJ2-1; no clear D gene. The receptor's source is a woman aged 40-49 years with alopecia areata. Some clones in this sample may be carry-over from other donors' samples. CDR3 DNA sequence: TGTGCCAGCAGCTGGCGCCATGAGCAGTTCTTC. Amino acid sequence: CASSWRHEQFF. The full variable domain, in which reference TRBV7-8 and TRBJ2-1 provide the parts outside the CDR3, is GAGVSQSPRYKVAKRGQDVALRCDPISGHVSLFWYQQALGQGPEFLTYFQNEAQLDKSGLPSDRFFAERPEGSVSTLKIQRTQQEDSAVYLCASSWRHEQFFGPGTRLTVL.